These T cell receptor beta chains were read from a single sample in a study of OX40 agonist ivuxolimab in advanced cancers. The table came from immunoSEQ multiplex PCR; TCRdb's copy has only in-frame clones and leaves some out. The sample holds approximately 10,000 clones; roughly nine tenths are singletons and the top ten take about 13%. The input for sequencing was CD4+ or CD8+ T cells sorted from blood, taken in a trial of the OX40 agonist ivuxolimab. These receptors were collected from an adult with an advanced solid tumor such as melanoma, head and neck, liver or kidney cancer. Each CDR3 is given with its conserved first and last residue. D genes are given only for firm matches. Only part of the rows carry a size: once, few, many, or a class if the clone is expanded.

CDR3 protein: CASSLGQNTEAFF
CDR3 DNA: TGTGCCAGCAGTCTGGGACAAAACACTGAAGCTTTCTTT
clone size: NA
V gene: TRBV27
J gene: TRBJ1-1
D gene: NA

CDR3 protein: CASSSHRQAFF
CDR3 DNA: TGTGCCAGCAGCTCTCATCGCCAAGCTTTCTTT
clone size: NA
V gene: TRBV11-2
J gene: TRBJ1-1
D gene: NA

CDR3 protein: CAISETLTSGDNNEQFF
CDR3 DNA: TGTGCCATCAGTGAGACCCTTACTAGCGGGGACAACAATGAGCAGTTCTTC
clone size: once
V gene: TRBV10-3
J gene: TRBJ2-1
D gene: TRBD2

CDR3 protein: CASSYGERGLGETQYF
CDR3 DNA: TGTGCCAGCAGCTACGGGGAGCGGGGTCTTGGAGAGACCCAGTACTTC
clone size: NA
V gene: TRBV7-8
J gene: TRBJ2-5
D gene: TRBD2

CDR3 protein: CASSERTGVTEAFF
CDR3 DNA: TGTGCCAGCAGCGAAAGGACAGGGGTAACTGAAGCTTTCTTT
clone size: NA
V gene: TRBV9
J gene: TRBJ1-1
D gene: TRBD1

CDR3 protein: CASSPGGRTYSNQPQHF
CDR3 DNA: TGTGCCAGCAGCCCCGGCGGGCGAACCTATAGCAATCAGCCCCAGCATTTT
clone size: NA
V gene: TRBV7-1
J gene: TRBJ1-5
D gene: NA

CDR3 protein: CASSRSGQRLPGNTIYF
CDR3 DNA: TGTGCCAGCTCACGTTCGGGACAGCGGCTTCCTGGAAACACCATATATTTT
clone size: NA
V gene: TRBV18
J gene: TRBJ1-3
D gene: TRBD1

CDR3 protein: CASSLKAPTDRVNQPQHF
CDR3 DNA: TGTGCCAGCAGCTTAAAGGCCCCGACCGACAGGGTTAATCAGCCCCAGCATTTT
clone size: NA
V gene: TRBV11-3
J gene: TRBJ1-5
D gene: TRBD1

CDR3 protein: CASSSRIPSGYGYTF
CDR3 DNA: TGTGCCAGCAGTTCGAGGATCCCTTCCGGCTATGGCTACACCTTC
clone size: few
V gene: TRBV27
J gene: TRBJ1-2
D gene: NA

CDR3 protein: CASSSDRGPDTQYF
CDR3 DNA: TGTGCCAGCAGCTCGGATAGGGGCCCAGATACGCAGTATTTT
clone size: NA
V gene: TRBV7-9
J gene: TRBJ2-3
D gene: NA

CDR3 protein: CASSFEGRMYEQYF
CDR3 DNA: TGTGCCAGCAGCTTTGAGGGACGGATGTACGAGCAGTACTTC
clone size: NA
V gene: TRBV5-6
J gene: TRBJ2-7
D gene: NA

CDR3 protein: CASSTYSGHEQYF
CDR3 DNA: TGTGCCAGTAGTACCTACTCTGGCCACGAGCAGTACTTC
clone size: NA
V gene: TRBV19
J gene: TRBJ2-7
D gene: NA

CDR3 protein: CSASSQHF
CDR3 DNA: TGCAGTGCTTCCTCCCAGCATTTT
clone size: once
V gene: TRBV20-1
J gene: TRBJ1-5
D gene: NA

CDR3 protein: CASNAFWDGNEKLFF
CDR3 DNA: TGTGCCAGTAACGCCTTCTGGGACGGGAATGAAAAACTGTTTTTT
clone size: NA
V gene: TRBV19
J gene: TRBJ1-4
D gene: NA

CDR3 protein: CASSIGTGENYGYTF
CDR3 DNA: TGTGCCAGCAGCATCGGGACAGGGGAAAACTATGGCTACACCTTC
clone size: once
V gene: TRBV7-5
J gene: TRBJ1-2
D gene: NA

CDR3 protein: CASSVGQGTDTQYF
CDR3 DNA: TGTGCCAGCAGCGTAGGTCAGGGGACAGATACGCAGTATTTT
clone size: NA
V gene: TRBV9
J gene: TRBJ2-3
D gene: NA

CDR3 protein: CATWDREETQYF
CDR3 DNA: TGTGCCACCTGGGACCGGGAAGAGACCCAGTACTTC
clone size: NA
V gene: TRBV6-5
J gene: TRBJ2-5
D gene: NA

CDR3 protein: CASSQLAESYNEQFF
CDR3 DNA: TGCGCCAGCAGCCAACTAGCGGAGTCCTACAATGAGCAGTTCTTC
clone size: NA
V gene: TRBV4-1
J gene: TRBJ2-1
D gene: TRBD2

CDR3 protein: CASSPTTGQGYNSPLHF
CDR3 DNA: TGTGCCAGCAGCCCTACCACAGGACAGGGCTATAATTCACCCCTCCACTTT
clone size: NA
V gene: TRBV11-2
J gene: TRBJ1-6
D gene: TRBD1

CDR3 protein: CASSTSFGSTEAFF
CDR3 DNA: TGTGCCAGCAGCACATCCTTTGGCTCCACTGAAGCTTTCTTT
clone size: NA
V gene: TRBV13
J gene: TRBJ1-1
D gene: NA

CDR3 protein: CASSQDRGHETQYF
CDR3 DNA: TGTGCCAGCAGCCAGGACAGGGGACATGAGACCCAGTACTTC
clone size: NA
V gene: TRBV7-6
J gene: TRBJ2-5
D gene: TRBD1

CDR3 protein: CASSAGQGYNEQFF
CDR3 DNA: TGTGCCAGCAGCGCGGGACAGGGATACAATGAGCAGTTCTTC
clone size: NA
V gene: TRBV7-9
J gene: TRBJ2-1
D gene: TRBD1

CDR3 protein: CASNPLAGVQETQYF
CDR3 DNA: TGTGCCAGCAACCCACTAGCGGGGGTCCAAGAGACCCAGTACTTC
clone size: few
V gene: TRBV21-1
J gene: TRBJ2-5
D gene: NA

CDR3 protein: CASSIAGRSNTEAFF
CDR3 DNA: TGTGCCAGTAGTATAGCTGGCAGAAGTAACACTGAAGCTTTCTTT
clone size: NA
V gene: TRBV19
J gene: TRBJ1-1
D gene: NA

CDR3 protein: CASSSSGGSTDTQYF
CDR3 DNA: TGTGCCAGCAGCTCTAGCGGGGGGAGCACAGATACGCAGTATTTT
clone size: once
V gene: TRBV4-2
J gene: TRBJ2-3
D gene: TRBD2

CDR3 protein: CASSPAGGDPEQFF
CDR3 DNA: TGTGCCAGCAGCCCAGCGGGGGGGGATCCTGAGCAGTTCTTC
clone size: NA
V gene: TRBV6-6
J gene: TRBJ2-1
D gene: TRBD2

CDR3 protein: CASSGTSGGANEQFF
CDR3 DNA: TGTGCCAGCAGTGGGACTAGCGGGGGGGCCAATGAGCAGTTCTTC
clone size: NA
V gene: TRBV6-4
J gene: TRBJ2-1
D gene: TRBD2

CDR3 protein: CSATYRDRGHEQYF
CDR3 DNA: TGCAGCGCCACCTACCGGGACAGGGGGCACGAGCAGTACTTC
clone size: NA
V gene: TRBV29-1
J gene: TRBJ2-7
D gene: TRBD1

CDR3 protein: CASSVENTGELFF
CDR3 DNA: TGTGCCAGCAGCGTAGAGAACACCGGGGAGCTGTTTTTT
clone size: NA
V gene: TRBV9
J gene: TRBJ2-2
D gene: NA

CDR3 protein: CASSITSGAGTEAFF
CDR3 DNA: TGTGCCAGCAGCATAACCAGCGGAGCCGGCACTGAAGCTTTCTTT
clone size: NA
V gene: TRBV4-2
J gene: TRBJ1-1
D gene: NA

CDR3 protein: CSVERQGGGYTF
CDR3 DNA: TGCAGCGTTGAGCGACAGGGGGGCGGCTACACCTTC
clone size: NA
V gene: TRBV29-1
J gene: TRBJ1-2
D gene: TRBD1

CDR3 protein: CASSFKVVTYEQYF
CDR3 DNA: TGTGCCAGCAGCTTTAAAGTGGTAACCTACGAGCAGTACTTC
clone size: NA
V gene: TRBV5-6
J gene: TRBJ2-7
D gene: NA

CDR3 protein: CASSLRTGINEKLFF
CDR3 DNA: TGCGCCAGCAGCTTGCGCACAGGTATAAATGAAAAACTGTTTTTT
clone size: NA
V gene: TRBV5-1
J gene: TRBJ1-4
D gene: NA

CDR3 protein: CASSLGGRVAEKLFF
CDR3 DNA: TGTGCCAGCAGTTTAGGGGGCAGGGTGGCTGAAAAACTGTTTTTT
clone size: NA
V gene: TRBV28
J gene: TRBJ1-4
D gene: NA

CDR3 protein: CASSPSGGYEQYF
CDR3 DNA: TGTGCCAGCAGCCCTAGCGGGGGATACGAGCAGTACTTC
clone size: NA
V gene: TRBV4-2
J gene: TRBJ2-7
D gene: TRBD2

CDR3 protein: CASSEIRQGGDSPLHF
CDR3 DNA: TGTGCCAGCAGTGAGATCAGGCAGGGTGGTGACTCACCCCTCCACTTT
clone size: NA
V gene: TRBV2
J gene: TRBJ1-6
D gene: NA

CDR3 protein: CASSLEDYLQYF
CDR3 DNA: TGTGCCAGCAGCTTAGAAGACTATCTTCAGTACTTC
clone size: NA
V gene: TRBV7-2
J gene: TRBJ2-7
D gene: NA

CDR3 protein: CASRSGVSSYEQYF
CDR3 DNA: TGTGCCAGCCGCAGCGGGGTGAGCTCCTACGAGCAGTACTTC
clone size: NA
V gene: TRBV27
J gene: TRBJ2-7
D gene: TRBD2

CDR3 protein: CASSGSGWDYGYTF
CDR3 DNA: TGTGCCAGCAGCGGATCGGGCTGGGACTATGGCTACACCTTC
clone size: NA
V gene: TRBV5-4
J gene: TRBJ1-2
D gene: NA

CDR3 protein: CASSVSGRGYEQYF
CDR3 DNA: TGTGCCAGCAGCGTGTCGGGGAGGGGGTACGAGCAGTACTTC
clone size: NA
V gene: TRBV9
J gene: TRBJ2-7
D gene: NA

CDR3 protein: CASSLENLGTGELFF
CDR3 DNA: TGTGCCAGCAGCTTGGAAAACCTAGGCACCGGGGAGCTGTTTTTT
clone size: NA
V gene: TRBV5-6
J gene: TRBJ2-2
D gene: NA

CDR3 protein: CASSLSTSGANVLTF
CDR3 DNA: TGTGCCAGCAGTTTAAGTACATCTGGGGCCAACGTCCTGACTTTC
clone size: NA
V gene: TRBV27
J gene: TRBJ2-6
D gene: NA

CDR3 protein: CASSPGLAGSYF
CDR3 DNA: TGTGCCAGCAGCCCCGGACTAGCGGGGTCTTACTTC
clone size: NA
V gene: TRBV11-1
J gene: TRBJ2-7
D gene: TRBD2

CDR3 protein: CASSRTSGGYEQYF
CDR3 DNA: TGCGCCAGCAGCAGGACTAGCGGGGGCTACGAGCAGTACTTC
clone size: NA
V gene: TRBV5-1
J gene: TRBJ2-7
D gene: TRBD2

CDR3 protein: CAWSAQVGQFF
CDR3 DNA: TGTGCCTGGAGTGCTCAGGTCGGGCAGTTCTTC
clone size: NA
V gene: TRBV30
J gene: TRBJ2-1
D gene: NA

CDR3 protein: CASSLYAGVETQYF
CDR3 DNA: TGTGCCAGCAGCTTGTATGCCGGGGTAGAGACCCAGTACTTC
clone size: NA
V gene: TRBV5-6
J gene: TRBJ2-5
D gene: NA

CDR3 protein: CASSQSTGGSYNEQFF
CDR3 DNA: TGCGCCAGCAGTCAATCGACAGGGGGCTCCTACAATGAGCAGTTCTTC
clone size: NA
V gene: TRBV23-1
J gene: TRBJ2-1
D gene: TRBD1

CDR3 protein: CASSPRTSGYNEQFF
CDR3 DNA: TGTGCCAGCAGCCCCCGGACTAGCGGCTACAATGAGCAGTTCTTC
clone size: NA
V gene: TRBV11-3
J gene: TRBJ2-1
D gene: TRBD2

CDR3 protein: CASSHLNQPQHF
CDR3 DNA: TGTGCCAGCAGCCACCTTAATCAGCCCCAGCATTTT
clone size: NA
V gene: TRBV11-2
J gene: TRBJ1-5
D gene: NA

CDR3 protein: CASSFGGLSSYEQYF
CDR3 DNA: TGTGCCAGCAGTTTTGGGGGGCTCAGCTCCTACGAGCAGTACTTC
clone size: NA
V gene: TRBV6-1
J gene: TRBJ2-7
D gene: NA

CDR3 protein: CASSQGTEYEQYF
CDR3 DNA: TGCGCCAGCAGCCAAGGAACAGAATACGAGCAGTACTTC
clone size: NA
V gene: TRBV4-1
J gene: TRBJ2-7
D gene: NA

CDR3 protein: CASSFGLYNEKLFF
CDR3 DNA: TGTGCCAGCAGCTTTGGGCTGTATAATGAAAAACTGTTTTTT
clone size: NA
V gene: TRBV5-4
J gene: TRBJ1-4
D gene: NA

CDR3 protein: CASSLGQWNEQFF
CDR3 DNA: TGTGCCAGCAGCTTAGGACAGTGGAATGAGCAGTTCTTC
clone size: NA
V gene: TRBV11-2
J gene: TRBJ2-1
D gene: NA

CDR3 protein: CATSRDRQINQPQHF
CDR3 DNA: TGTGCCACCAGCAGAGATCGACAGATCAATCAGCCCCAGCATTTT
clone size: NA
V gene: TRBV15
J gene: TRBJ1-5
D gene: NA

CDR3 protein: CASSHSRGNSPLHF
CDR3 DNA: TGCGCCAGCAGTCATTCCCGAGGAAATTCACCCCTCCACTTT
clone size: NA
V gene: TRBV10-1
J gene: TRBJ1-6
D gene: NA

CDR3 protein: CASSYSTPGGNQPQHF
CDR3 DNA: TGTGCCAGCAGTTACTCGACACCGGGAGGCAATCAGCCCCAGCATTTT
clone size: NA
V gene: TRBV6-5
J gene: TRBJ1-5
D gene: NA